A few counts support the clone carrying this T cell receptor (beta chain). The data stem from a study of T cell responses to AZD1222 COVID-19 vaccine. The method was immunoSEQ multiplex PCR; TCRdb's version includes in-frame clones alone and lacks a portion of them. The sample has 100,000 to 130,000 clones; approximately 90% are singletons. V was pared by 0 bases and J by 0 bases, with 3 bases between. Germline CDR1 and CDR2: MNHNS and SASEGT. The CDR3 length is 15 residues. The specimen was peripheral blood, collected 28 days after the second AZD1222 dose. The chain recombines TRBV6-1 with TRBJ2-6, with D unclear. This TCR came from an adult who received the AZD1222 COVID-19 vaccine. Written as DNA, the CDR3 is TGTGCCAGCAGTGAAGCGAACTCTGGGGCCAACGTCCTGACTTTC. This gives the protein CASSEANSGANVLTF.